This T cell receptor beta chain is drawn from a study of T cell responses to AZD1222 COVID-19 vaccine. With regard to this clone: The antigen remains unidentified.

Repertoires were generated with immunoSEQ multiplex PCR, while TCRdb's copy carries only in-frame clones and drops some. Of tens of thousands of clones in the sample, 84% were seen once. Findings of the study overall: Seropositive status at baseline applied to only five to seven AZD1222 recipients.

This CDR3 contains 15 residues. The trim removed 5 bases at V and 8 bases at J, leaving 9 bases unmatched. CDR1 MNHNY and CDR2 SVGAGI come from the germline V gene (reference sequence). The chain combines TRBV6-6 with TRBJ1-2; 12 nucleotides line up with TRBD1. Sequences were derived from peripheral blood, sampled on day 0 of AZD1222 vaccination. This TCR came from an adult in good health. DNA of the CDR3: TGTGCCAGCAGTGGGCGGGACAGGGGGCTGGGAGGCTACACCTTC. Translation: CASSGRDRGLGGYTF.